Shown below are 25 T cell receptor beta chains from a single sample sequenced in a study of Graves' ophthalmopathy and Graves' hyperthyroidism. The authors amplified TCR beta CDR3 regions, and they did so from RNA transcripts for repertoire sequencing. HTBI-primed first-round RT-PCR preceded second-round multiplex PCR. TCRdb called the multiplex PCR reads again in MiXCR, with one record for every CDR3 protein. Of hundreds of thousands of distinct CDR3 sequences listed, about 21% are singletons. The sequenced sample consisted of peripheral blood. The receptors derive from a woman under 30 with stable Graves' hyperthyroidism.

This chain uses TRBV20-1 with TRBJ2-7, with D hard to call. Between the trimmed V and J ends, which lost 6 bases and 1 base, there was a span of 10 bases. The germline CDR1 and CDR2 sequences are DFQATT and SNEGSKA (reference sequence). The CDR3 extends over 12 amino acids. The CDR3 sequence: CSAEPVSYEQYF. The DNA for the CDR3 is TGCAGTGCGGAGCCAGTTTCCTACGAGCAGTACTTC.

The CDR3 is CASIYRVDQYF. The CDR3 DNA follows: TGTGCCAGCATCTACAGGGTCGATCAGTACTTC. V and J are TRBV11-2 and TRBJ2-7; weak D call: TRBD1 (6 bases). The V gene lost 7 bases and the J gene lost 10 bases, with 14 bases spanning the gap. This CDR3 has 11 amino acids. The V gene's germline CDR1 is SGHAT and CDR2 FQNNGV.

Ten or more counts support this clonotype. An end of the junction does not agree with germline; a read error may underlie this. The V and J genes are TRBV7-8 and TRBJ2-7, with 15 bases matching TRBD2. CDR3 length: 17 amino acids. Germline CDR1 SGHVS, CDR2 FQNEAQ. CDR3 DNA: TGTGTCAGCAGCAGGGGACTAGCGGGAGGAACCCCCTACGAGCAGTACTTC. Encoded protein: CVSSRGLAGGTPYEQYF.

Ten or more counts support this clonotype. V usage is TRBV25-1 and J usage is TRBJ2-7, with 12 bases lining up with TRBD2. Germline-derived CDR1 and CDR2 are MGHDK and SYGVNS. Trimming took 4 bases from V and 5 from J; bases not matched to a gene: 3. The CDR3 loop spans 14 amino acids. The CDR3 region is CASSGLAGENEQYF. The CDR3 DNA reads TGTGCCAGCAGTGGACTAGCGGGAGAGAACGAGCAGTACTTC.

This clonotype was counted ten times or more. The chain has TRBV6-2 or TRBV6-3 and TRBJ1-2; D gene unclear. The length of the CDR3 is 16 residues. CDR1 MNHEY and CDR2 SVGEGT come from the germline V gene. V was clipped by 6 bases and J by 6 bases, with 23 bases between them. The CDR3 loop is CASRPDWGGSLHGYTF. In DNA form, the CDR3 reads TGTGCCAGCAGGCCGGATTGGGGAGGATCACTACATGGCTACACCTTC.

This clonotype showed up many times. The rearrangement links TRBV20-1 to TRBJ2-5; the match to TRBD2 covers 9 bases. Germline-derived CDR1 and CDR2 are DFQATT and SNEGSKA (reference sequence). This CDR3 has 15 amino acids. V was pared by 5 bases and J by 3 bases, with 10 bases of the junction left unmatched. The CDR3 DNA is TGCAGTGCTTTAGGGCTAGCGGGAAGAAAAGAGACCCAGTACTTC. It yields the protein CSALGLAGRKETQYF.

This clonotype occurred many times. The CDR3 DNA is TGCAGTGCTACGGACAGGGGCTACGAGCAGTACTTC. Translation: CSATDRGYEQYF. The chain recombines TRBV20-1 with TRBJ2-7; TRBD1 aligns across 9 bases. Germline trimming cut 4 bases from V and 3 bases from J; bases unmatched to any gene: 1. Per the germline V gene, CDR1 is DFQATT and CDR2 is SNEGSKA (reference sequence). The CDR3 contains 12 residues.

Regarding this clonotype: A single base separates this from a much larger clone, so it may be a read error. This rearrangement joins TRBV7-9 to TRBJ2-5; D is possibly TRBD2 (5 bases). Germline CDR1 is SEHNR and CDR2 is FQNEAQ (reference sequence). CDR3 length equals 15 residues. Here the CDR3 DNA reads TGTGACAGCAGCTTGAGGGAAAGCCCCCAAGAGACCCAGTACTTC. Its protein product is CDSSLRESPQETQYF.

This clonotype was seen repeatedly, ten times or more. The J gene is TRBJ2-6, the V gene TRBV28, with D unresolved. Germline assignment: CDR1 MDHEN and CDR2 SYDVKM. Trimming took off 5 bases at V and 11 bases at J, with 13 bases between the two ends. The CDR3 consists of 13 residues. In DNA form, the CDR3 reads TGTGCCAGCAGTCCCTTCATGGACGACGTCCTGACTTTC. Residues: CASSPFMDDVLTF.

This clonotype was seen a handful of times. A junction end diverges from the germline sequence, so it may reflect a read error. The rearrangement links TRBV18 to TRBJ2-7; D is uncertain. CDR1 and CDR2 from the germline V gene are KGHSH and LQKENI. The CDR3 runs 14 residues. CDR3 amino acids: CASSPPQTSYEQCF. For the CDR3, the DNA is TGTGCCAGCTCACCACCGCAGACATCCTACGAGCAGTGCTTC.

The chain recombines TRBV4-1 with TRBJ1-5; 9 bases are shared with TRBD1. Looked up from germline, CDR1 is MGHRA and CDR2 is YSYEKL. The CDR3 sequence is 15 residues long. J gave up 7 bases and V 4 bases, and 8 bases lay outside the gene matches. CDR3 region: CASSLGDRAGQPQHF. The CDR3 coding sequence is TGCGCCAGCAGCCTAGGGGACAGGGCGGGCCAGCCCCAGCATTTT.

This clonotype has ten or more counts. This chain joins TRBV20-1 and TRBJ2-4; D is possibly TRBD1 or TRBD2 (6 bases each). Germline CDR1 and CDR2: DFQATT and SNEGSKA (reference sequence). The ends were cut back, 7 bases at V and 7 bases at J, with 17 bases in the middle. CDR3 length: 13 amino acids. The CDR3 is CSVSTGRSNIQYF. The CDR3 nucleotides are TGCAGTGTATCAACAGGGAGGAGTAACATTCAGTACTTC.

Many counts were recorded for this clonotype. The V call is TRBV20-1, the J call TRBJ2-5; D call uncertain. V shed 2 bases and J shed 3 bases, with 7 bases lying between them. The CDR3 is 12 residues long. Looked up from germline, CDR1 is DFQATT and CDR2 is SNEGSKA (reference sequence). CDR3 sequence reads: CSARRRKETQYF. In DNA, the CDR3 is TGCAGTGCTAGACGTAGGAAAGAGACCCAGTACTTC.

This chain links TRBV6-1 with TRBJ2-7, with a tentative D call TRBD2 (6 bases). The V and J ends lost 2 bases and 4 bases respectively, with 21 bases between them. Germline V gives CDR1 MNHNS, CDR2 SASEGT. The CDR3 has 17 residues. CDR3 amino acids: CASSETGDLPLAYEQYF. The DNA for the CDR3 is TGTGCCAGCAGTGAAACGGGAGACCTCCCGCTTGCGTACGAGCAGTACTTC.

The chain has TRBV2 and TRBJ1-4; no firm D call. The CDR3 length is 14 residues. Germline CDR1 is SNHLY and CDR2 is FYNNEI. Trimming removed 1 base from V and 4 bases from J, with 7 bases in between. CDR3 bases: TGTGCCAGCAGTGAAGGGAGATATAATGAAAAACTGTTTTTT. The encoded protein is CASSEGRYNEKLFF. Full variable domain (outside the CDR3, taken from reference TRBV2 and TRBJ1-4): EPEVTQTPSHQVTQMGQEVILRCVPISNHLYFYWYRQILGQKVEFLVSFYNNEISEKSEIFDDQFSVERPDGSNFTLKIRSTKLEDSAMYFCASSEGRYNEKLFFGSGTQLSVL.

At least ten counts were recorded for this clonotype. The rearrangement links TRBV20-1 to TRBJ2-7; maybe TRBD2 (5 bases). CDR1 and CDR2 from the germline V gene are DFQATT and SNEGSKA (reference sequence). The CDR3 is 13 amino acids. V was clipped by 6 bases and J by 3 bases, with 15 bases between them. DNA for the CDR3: TGCAGTGCCATGGGCGGGCCCAACTACGAGCAGTACTTC. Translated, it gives CSAMGGPNYEQYF.

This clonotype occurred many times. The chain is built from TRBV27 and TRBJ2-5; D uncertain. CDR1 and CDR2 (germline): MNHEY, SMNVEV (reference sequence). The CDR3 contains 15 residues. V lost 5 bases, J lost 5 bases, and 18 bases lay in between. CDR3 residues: CASSPQHRPVETQYF. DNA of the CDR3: TGTGCCAGCAGTCCCCAACACCGGCCTGTGGAGACCCAGTACTTC.

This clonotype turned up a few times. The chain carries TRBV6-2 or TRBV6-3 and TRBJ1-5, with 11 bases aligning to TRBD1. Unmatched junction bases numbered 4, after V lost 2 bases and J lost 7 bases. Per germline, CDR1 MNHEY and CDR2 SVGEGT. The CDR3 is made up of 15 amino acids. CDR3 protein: CASSYRDRGSQPQHF. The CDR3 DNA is TGTGCCAGCAGTTACCGGGACAGGGGGTCCCAGCCCCAGCATTTT.

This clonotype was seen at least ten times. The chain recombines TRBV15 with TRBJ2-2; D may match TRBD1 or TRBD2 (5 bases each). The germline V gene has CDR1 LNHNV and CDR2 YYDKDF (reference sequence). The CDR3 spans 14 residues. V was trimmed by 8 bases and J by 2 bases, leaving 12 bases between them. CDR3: CATCEGRNTGELFF. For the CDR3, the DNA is TGTGCCACCTGTGAGGGGCGCAACACCGGGGAGCTGTTTTTT.

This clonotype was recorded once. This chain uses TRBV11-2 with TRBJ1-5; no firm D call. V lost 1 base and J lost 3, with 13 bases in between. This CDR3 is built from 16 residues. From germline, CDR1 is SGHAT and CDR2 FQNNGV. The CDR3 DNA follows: TGTGCCAGCAGCTTAGTAGCGGGGTTTTTCAATCAGCCCCAGCATTTT. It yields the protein CASSLVAGFFNQPQHF.

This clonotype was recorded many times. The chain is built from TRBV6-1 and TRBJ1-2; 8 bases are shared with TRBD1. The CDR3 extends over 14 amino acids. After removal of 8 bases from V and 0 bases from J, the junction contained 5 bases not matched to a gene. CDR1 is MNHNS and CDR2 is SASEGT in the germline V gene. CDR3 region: CASSRQGTNYGYTF. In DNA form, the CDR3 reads TGTGCCAGCTCTAGACAGGGGACTAACTATGGCTACACCTTC.

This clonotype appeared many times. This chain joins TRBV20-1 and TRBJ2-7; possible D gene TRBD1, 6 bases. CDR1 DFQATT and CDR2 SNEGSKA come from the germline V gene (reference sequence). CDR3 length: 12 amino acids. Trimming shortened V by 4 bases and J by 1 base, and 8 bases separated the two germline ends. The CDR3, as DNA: TGCAGTGCTATTGGACAGTCCTACGAGCAGTACTTC. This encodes CSAIGQSYEQYF.

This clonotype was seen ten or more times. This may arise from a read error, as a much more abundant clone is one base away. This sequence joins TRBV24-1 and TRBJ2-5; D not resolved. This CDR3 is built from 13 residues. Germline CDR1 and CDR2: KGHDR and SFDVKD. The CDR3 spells CATSDSTRETKYF. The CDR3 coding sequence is TGTGCCACCAGTGACTCGACGCGAGAGACCAAGTACTTC.

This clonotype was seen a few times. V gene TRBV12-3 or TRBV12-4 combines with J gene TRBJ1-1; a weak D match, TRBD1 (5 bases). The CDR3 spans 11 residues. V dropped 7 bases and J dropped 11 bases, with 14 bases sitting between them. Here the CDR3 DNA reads TGTGCCAGCAACGTAGGGGTTCAGGCTTTCTTT. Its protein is CASNVGVQAFF.

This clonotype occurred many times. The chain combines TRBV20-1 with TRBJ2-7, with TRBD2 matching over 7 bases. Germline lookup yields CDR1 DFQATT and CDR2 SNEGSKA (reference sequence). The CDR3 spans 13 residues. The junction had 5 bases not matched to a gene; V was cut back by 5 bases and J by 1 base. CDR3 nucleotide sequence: TGCAGTGCTGAAACTAGCGCTTCCTACGAGCAGTACTTC. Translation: CSAETSASYEQYF.